Listed below are T cell receptor beta chains from one sample, sequenced in a study of beta chain features in type 1 diabetes. Profiling relied on immunoSEQ multiplex PCR, and the TCRdb table lists in-frame clones only, not all of them. The profile shows just over 600,000 clones, 15% to 18% of them singletons. The sample taken for sequencing was naive CD4+ T cells from blood. These receptors were collected from a man between 18 and 29 years old in good health. Each CDR3 is given with its conserved first and last residue. Each record gives: V gene, J gene, CDR3 length, clone size, D gene, CDR3 DNA, CDR3 protein. A D gene is named only where the DNA matches it firmly. Where a row states a size, it is once, few, many or the class of an expanded clone; other rows omit it.

TRBV4-3	TRBJ1-1	15	few	-	TGCGCCAGCAGCCAAGAGCCGGGGGTGTACACTGAAGCTTTCTTT	CASSQEPGVYTEAFF
TRBV7-2	TRBJ2-3	16	few	-	TGTGCCAGCAGCTTAGGAGTTCTAGCCACCACAGATACGCAGTATTTT	CASSLGVLATTDTQYF
TRBV5-6	TRBJ2-3	15	-	TRBD2	TGTGCCAGCAGCTTGGAAGCGGGGGGAAGAGATACGCAGTATTTT	CASSLEAGGRDTQYF
TRBV11-2	TRBJ2-1	13	few	TRBD2	TGTGCCAGCAGCCGTAGGACTAGCGGGGGTCAGTTCTTC	CASSRRTSGGQFF
TRBV6-4	TRBJ1-2	16	-	-	TGTGCCAGCAGTGCCGCTTGGGACAACAGAGTAGGTGGCTACACCTTC	CASSAAWDNRVGGYTF
TRBV10-3	TRBJ2-3	15	few	TRBD1	TGTGCCATCAGTGAGACAGGGGGGCCCACAGATACGCAGTATTTT	CAISETGGPTDTQYF
TRBV18	TRBJ2-7	11	-	-	TGTGCCAGCTCATCCTCCTACGAGCAGTACTTC	CASSSSYEQYF
TRBV29-1	TRBJ2-3	12	few	-	TGCAGCCTGCAGAAACACACAGATACGCAGTATTTT	CSLQKHTDTQYF
TRBV7-2	TRBJ1-4	15	-	-	TGTGCCAGCAGCTTAGTAGGGGGAGGTTCTGAAAAACTGTTTTTT	CASSLVGGGSEKLFF
TRBV20-1	TRBJ1-1	10	-	-	TGCAGTGCTAGTTACACTGAAGCTTTCTTT	CSASYTEAFF
TRBV7-2	TRBJ1-1	14	-	-	TGTGCCAGCAGCTTTGGGGGGATGAACACTGAAGCTTTCTTT	CASSFGGMNTEAFF
TRBV9	TRBJ2-7	17	few	TRBD1	TGTGCCAGCAGCGTAGAACGGACAGGGGGGTTGTGTTACGAGCAGTACTTC	CASSVERTGGLCYEQYF
TRBV12-5	TRBJ2-5	16	few	TRBD1	TGTGCTAGTGGTTTGATACTCAGGGGGCGCGAGGAGACCCAGTACTTC	CASGLILRGREETQYF
TRBV5-1	TRBJ2-5	15	-	-	TGCGCCAGCAGCTTGGCCATGGTGCCCAAGGGGACCCAGTACTTC	CASSLAMVPKGTQYF
TRBV27	TRBJ2-2	16	-	-	TGTGCCAGCAGTTCCCGGCGAGCGGGCGACACCGGGGAGCTGTTTTTT	CASSSRRAGDTGELFF
TRBV9	TRBJ2-7	14	-	-	TGTGCCAGCAGCGTAGCTCAAGGGATCTACGAGCAGTACTTC	CASSVAQGIYEQYF
TRBV7-2	TRBJ2-7	14	few	-	TGTGCCAGCAGCTTAACAGGGCCTCCCTACGAGCAGTACTTC	CASSLTGPPYEQYF
TRBV7-2	TRBJ1-2	15	-	-	TGTGCCAGCAGCTTATCAACCGGGGAGTCCAAGGGCTACACCTTC	CASSLSTGESKGYTF
TRBV18	TRBJ1-2	16	once	-	TGTGCCAGCTCACCACAGGGGCAGGGGCATCTATGGGACTACACCTTC	CASSPQGQGHLWDYTF
TRBV7-3	TRBJ1-1	13	-	TRBD1	TGTGCCAGCAGCTTGGGACAGGGAACTGAAGCTTTCTTT	CASSLGQGTEAFF
TRBV7-2	TRBJ1-4	16	-	-	TGTGCCAGCAGCTTCCGGGGTGGGATCTACAGTGAAAAACTGTTTTTT	CASSFRGGIYSEKLFF
TRBV7-2	TRBJ2-7	12	-	-	TGTGCCAGCAGCCGGGTATACTACGAGCAGTACTTC	CASSRVYYEQYF
TRBV25-1	TRBJ2-1	16	few	TRBD2	TGTGCCAGCAGTGAATGGGCGGGAGGCCGGTACAATGAGCAGTTCTTC	CASSEWAGGRYNEQFF
TRBV20-1	TRBJ2-7	11	few	TRBD1	TGCAGTTCCCGACAGGGCTACGAGCAGTACTTC	CSSRQGYEQYF
TRBV19	TRBJ1-1	14	-	-	TGTGCCAGTAGTATCGGACAGTTGAACACTGAAGCTTTCTTT	CASSIGQLNTEAFF
TRBV27	TRBJ2-1	15	-	TRBD2	TGTGCCAGCAGACTAGCGGGAGCAGGGAACAATGAGCAGTTCTTC	CASRLAGAGNNEQFF
TRBV6-4	TRBJ1-1	15	few	TRBD1	TGTGCCAGCAGTGCGGACAGGGGGCTCGGAACTGAAGCTTTCTTT	CASSADRGLGTEAFF
TRBV5-1	TRBJ2-1	13	-	-	TGCGCCAGCAGCATGGACAGATACAATGAGCAGTTCTTC	CASSMDRYNEQFF
TRBV2	TRBJ1-2	14	few	TRBD1	TGTGCCAGCAGTACCCGGACAGGGGGGTATGGCTACACCTTC	CASSTRTGGYGYTF
TRBV4-2	TRBJ2-7	13	-	-	TGTGCCAGCAGCCAAGGGGTAACCTACGAGCAGTACTTC	CASSQGVTYEQYF
TRBV5-1	TRBJ1-2	14	-	-	TGCGCCAGCAGCACTGTACAGGGATTTGTTGGCTACACCTTC	CASSTVQGFVGYTF
TRBV28	TRBJ2-1	17	few	-	TGTGCCAGCACTATTGCTACCGGGACACGCGATCACAATGAGCAGTTCTTC	CASTIATGTRDHNEQFF
TRBV7-9	TRBJ2-3	15	-	TRBD2	TGTGCCAGCAGCTTTAGCGGGGGGGCCACAGATACGCAGTATTTT	CASSFSGGATDTQYF
TRBV11-2	TRBJ2-5	14	-	TRBD1	TGTGCCAGCAGGCGTATGGGACAGCAAGAGACCCAGTACTTC	CASRRMGQQETQYF
TRBV28	TRBJ2-4	14	few	-	TGTGCCAGCAGTTTAAGTTTCGGGAGTGGGGATCAGTACTTC	CASSLSFGSGDQYF
TRBV4-1	TRBJ2-5	16	-	-	TGCGCCAGCAGCCATCCCTCCGGGACACCGGTGGGGACCCAGTACTTC	CASSHPSGTPVGTQYF
TRBV6-5	TRBJ1-4	16	-	-	TGTGCCAGCAGTTACTCCCTCTCCAGACCTAATGAAAAACTGTTTTTT	CASSYSLSRPNEKLFF
TRBV14	TRBJ2-7	18	-	TRBD2	TGTGCCAGCAGCCAAGGGGCTGGGGCTAGCGGGAGCTCCTACGAGCAGTACTTC	CASSQGAGASGSSYEQYF
TRBV4-2	TRBJ2-2	15	-	-	TGTGCCAGCAGCCAAGATATAGGGAACACCGGGGAGCTGTTTTTT	CASSQDIGNTGELFF
TRBV28	TRBJ2-4	16	few	-	TGTGCCAGCAGTTTAGACGCGGGGAGAGCCAAAAACATTCAGTACTTC	CASSLDAGRAKNIQYF
TRBV9	TRBJ2-5	16	few	-	TGTGCCAGCAGCGTAGGGGCTAGCCGATACGGAGAGACCCAGTACTTC	CASSVGASRYGETQYF
TRBV5-1	TRBJ2-2	16	few	TRBD1	TGCGCCAGCAGCGGACCGGGACAGGGTGCCACCGGGGAGCTGTTTTTT	CASSGPGQGATGELFF
TRBV7-2	TRBJ1-1	14	few	-	TGTGCCAGCAGCTTAGCAAGCCTCAGGGCTGGAGCTTTCTTT	CASSLASLRAGAFF
TRBV4-2	TRBJ2-7	15	few	TRBD2	TGTGCCAGCAGCCAAGATGGGGGGGGCTCCTACGAGCAGTACTTC	CASSQDGGGSYEQYF
TRBV27	TRBJ2-5	14	-	-	TGTGCCAGCAGTTTAGCAGGGGTTGGAGAGACCCAGTACTTC	CASSLAGVGETQYF
TRBV2	TRBJ1-1	13	-	-	TGTGCCAGCAGTGAAAGGGGGGTAACTGAAGCTTTCTTT	CASSERGVTEAFF
TRBV18	TRBJ1-1	13	few	-	TGTGCCAGCTCAGGATCGGTAAACACTGAAGCTTTCTTT	CASSGSVNTEAFF
TRBV18	TRBJ1-5	16	-	-	TGTGCCAGCTCACCCCCGGGTTTAGGGAGCAATCAGCCCCAGCATTTT	CASSPPGLGSNQPQHF
TRBV28	TRBJ2-5	12	few	-	TGTGCCAGCAGAGGCGACCAAGAGACCCAGTACTTC	CASRGDQETQYF
TRBV29-1	TRBJ2-3	13	few	TRBD1	TGCAGCGGGGGACAGGTAATCACAGATACGCAGTATTTT	CSGGQVITDTQYF
TRBV20-1	TRBJ2-1	11	-	TRBD2	TGCAGTGCTCGACCGGGCGGGGGGCAGTTCTTC	CSARPGGGQFF
TRBV7-3	TRBJ2-1	16	-	TRBD2	TGTGCCAGCAGTCCGACCGGGACTAGCGGGAGGAATGAGCAGTTCTTC	CASSPTGTSGRNEQFF
TRBV27	TRBJ2-7	18	-	-	TGTGCCAGCAGTCGAGAGCGGGTGGGCGGGACCGGACTTTACGAGCAGTACTTC	CASSRERVGGTGLYEQYF
TRBV7-3	TRBJ1-6	15	-	TRBD1	TGTGCCAGCAGCTTAGAGGGGGCGCGGAATTCACCCCTCCACTTT	CASSLEGARNSPLHF
TRBV10-3	TRBJ1-5	13	few	TRBD1	TGTGCCATCAAGGGACAGGGGGATCAGCCCCAGCATTTT	CAIKGQGDQPQHF